This T cell receptor beta chain was recorded in a study of shared clonotypes between healthy human individuals. Study details: Three plates each covered CD4 naive and memory; CD8 naive two, CD8 memory one.

V lost 1 base to trimming and J lost 2 bases, with 6 bases between them. The CDR3 spans 13 residues. Per germline, CDR1 SGHAT and CDR2 FQNNGV. Naive CD8 cells were CD45RO-negative, positively selected for CCR7, excluding terminally differentiated effector memory CD45RA+ cells. Repertoires were generated with immunoSEQ multiplex PCR, while TCRdb's copy carries only in-frame clones and drops some. The sample holds around 2,000,000 clones, approximately 94% seen once. The source of this sequence is a man younger than 35 in good health. The chain carries TRBV11-2 and TRBJ2-7; no definite D call. Sequencing was done on a sample of naive CD8+ T cells sorted from blood. CDR3 region: CASSLGHTYEQYF. CDR3 DNA: TGTGCCAGCAGCTTAGGGCATACCTACGAGCAGTACTTC.